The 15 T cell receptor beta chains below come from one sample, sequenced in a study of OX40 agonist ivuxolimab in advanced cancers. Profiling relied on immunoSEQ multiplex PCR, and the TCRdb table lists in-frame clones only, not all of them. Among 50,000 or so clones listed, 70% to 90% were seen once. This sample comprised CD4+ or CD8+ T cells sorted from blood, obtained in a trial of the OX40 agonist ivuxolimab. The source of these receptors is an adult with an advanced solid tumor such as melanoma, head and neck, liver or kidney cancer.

The DNA of the CDR3 is TGTGCCAGCAGCCTAATGCCGTCGACAGGGGAGGGTGGCTACACCTTC. It codes for CASSLMPSTGEGGYTF. The genes are TRBV6-4 and TRBJ1-2; 8 nucleotides line up with TRBD1. J gave up 7 bases and V 6 bases, and 16 bases lay outside the gene matches. The CDR3 has 16 residues. Germline V gives CDR1 MRHNA, CDR2 SNTAGT.

CDR3 sequence (DNA): TGTGCCAGTGGGGGACTAGCGGGGTTCGAGCAGTACTTC. Protein product: CASGGLAGFEQYF. The chain combines TRBV19 with TRBJ2-7; 13 positions match TRBD2. From germline, CDR1 is LNHDA and CDR2 SQIVND (reference sequence). The J segment lost 6 bases and the V segment lost 8 bases, leaving 4 bases of the junction unmatched. This CDR3 is built from 13 residues.

The DNA for the CDR3 is TGTGCCAGCAGTTCCCCGCAGCGTCAGCCCCAGCATTTT. Translating gives CASSSPQRQPQHF. The chain couples TRBV6-1 to TRBJ1-5; D not resolved. The CDR3 loop spans 13 amino acids. V was shortened by 5 bases and J by 6 bases, with 11 bases between the two germline ends. Germline values: CDR1 MNHNS, CDR2 SASEGT.

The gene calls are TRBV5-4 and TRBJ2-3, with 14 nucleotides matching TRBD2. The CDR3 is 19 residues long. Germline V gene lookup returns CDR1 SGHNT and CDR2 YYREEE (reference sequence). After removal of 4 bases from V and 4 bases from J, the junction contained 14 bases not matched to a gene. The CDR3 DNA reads TGTGCCAGCAGCAGGGAGGATCGAGGACTAGCGGGGGGTTCAGATACGCAGTATTTT. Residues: CASSREDRGLAGGSDTQYF.

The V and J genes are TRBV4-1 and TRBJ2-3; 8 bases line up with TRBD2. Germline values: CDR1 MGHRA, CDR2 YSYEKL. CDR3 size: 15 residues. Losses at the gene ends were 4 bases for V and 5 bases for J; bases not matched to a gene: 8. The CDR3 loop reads CASSLTGGPVDTQYF. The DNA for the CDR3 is TGCGCCAGCAGCCTCACGGGGGGGCCGGTAGATACGCAGTATTTT.

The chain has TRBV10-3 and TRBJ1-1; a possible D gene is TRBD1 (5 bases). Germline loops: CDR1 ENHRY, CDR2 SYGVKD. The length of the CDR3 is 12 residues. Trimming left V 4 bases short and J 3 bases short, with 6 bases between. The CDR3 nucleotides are TGTGCCATCAGTGCAGGGTACACTGAAGCTTTCTTT. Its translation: CAISAGYTEAFF.

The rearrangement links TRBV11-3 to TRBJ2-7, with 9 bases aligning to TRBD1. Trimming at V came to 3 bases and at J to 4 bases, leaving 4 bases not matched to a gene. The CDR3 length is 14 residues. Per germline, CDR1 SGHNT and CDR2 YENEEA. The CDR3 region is CASSFGQGSYEQYF. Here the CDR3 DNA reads TGTGCCAGCAGCTTCGGACAGGGGAGTTACGAGCAGTACTTC. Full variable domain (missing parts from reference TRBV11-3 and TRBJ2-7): EAGVVQSPRYKIIEKKQPVAFWCNPISGHNTLYWYLQNLGQGPELLIRYENEEAVDDSQLPKDRFSAERLKGVDSTLKIQPAELGDSAVYLCASSFGQGSYEQYFGPGTRLTVT.

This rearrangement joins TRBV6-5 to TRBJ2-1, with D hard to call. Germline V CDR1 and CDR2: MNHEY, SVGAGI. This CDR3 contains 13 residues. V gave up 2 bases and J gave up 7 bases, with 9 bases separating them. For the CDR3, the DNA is TGTGCCAGCAGTTACGGCAGATTGAATGAGCAGTTCTTC. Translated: CASSYGRLNEQFF.

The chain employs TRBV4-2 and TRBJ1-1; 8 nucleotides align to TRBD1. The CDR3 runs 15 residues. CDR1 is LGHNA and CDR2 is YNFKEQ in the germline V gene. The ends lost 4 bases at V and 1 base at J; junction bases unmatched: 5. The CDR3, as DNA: TGTGCCAGCAGCCGAACCGGGACAGGGAACACTGAAGCTTTCTTT. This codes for CASSRTGTGNTEAFF.

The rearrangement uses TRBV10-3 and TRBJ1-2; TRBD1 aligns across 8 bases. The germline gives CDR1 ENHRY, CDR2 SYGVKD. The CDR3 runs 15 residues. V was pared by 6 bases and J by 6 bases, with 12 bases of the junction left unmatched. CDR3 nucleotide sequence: TGTGCCATCAGCCGAGACTTGACAGGGGATAATGGCTACACCTTC. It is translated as CAISRDLTGDNGYTF.

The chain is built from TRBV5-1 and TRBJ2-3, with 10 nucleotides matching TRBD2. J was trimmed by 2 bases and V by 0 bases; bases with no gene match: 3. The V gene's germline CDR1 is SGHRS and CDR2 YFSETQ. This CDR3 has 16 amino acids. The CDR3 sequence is CASSLGLAGATDTQYF. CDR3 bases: TGCGCCAGCAGCTTGGGGCTAGCGGGGGCCACAGATACGCAGTATTTT.

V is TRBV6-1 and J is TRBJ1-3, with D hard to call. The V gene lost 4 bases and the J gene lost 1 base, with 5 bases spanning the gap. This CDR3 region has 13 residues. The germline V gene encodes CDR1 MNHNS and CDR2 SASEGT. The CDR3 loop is CASSAMSGNTIYF. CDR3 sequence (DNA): TGTGCCAGCAGTGCGATGTCTGGAAACACCATATATTTT.

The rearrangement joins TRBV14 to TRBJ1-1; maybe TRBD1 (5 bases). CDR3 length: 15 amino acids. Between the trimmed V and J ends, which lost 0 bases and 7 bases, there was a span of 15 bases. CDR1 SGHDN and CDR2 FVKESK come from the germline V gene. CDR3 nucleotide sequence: TGTGCCAGCAGCCAAGATCTAGGGGTGAACCGTGAAGCTTTCTTT. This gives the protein CASSQDLGVNREAFF.

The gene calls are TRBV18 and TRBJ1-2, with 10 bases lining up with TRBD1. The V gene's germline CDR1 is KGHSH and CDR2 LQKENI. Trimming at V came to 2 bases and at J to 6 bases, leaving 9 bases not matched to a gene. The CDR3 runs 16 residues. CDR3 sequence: CASSPRQGANENGYTF. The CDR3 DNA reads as TGTGCCAGCTCACCAAGACAGGGGGCCAATGAAAATGGCTACACCTTC.

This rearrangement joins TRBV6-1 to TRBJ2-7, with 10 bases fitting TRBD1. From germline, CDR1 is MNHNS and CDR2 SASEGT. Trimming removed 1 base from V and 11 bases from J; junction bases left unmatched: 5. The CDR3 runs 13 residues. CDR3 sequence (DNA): TGTGCCAGCAGTGAAGATCCCGGGACAGGGGAGTACTTC. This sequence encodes CASSEDPGTGEYF.